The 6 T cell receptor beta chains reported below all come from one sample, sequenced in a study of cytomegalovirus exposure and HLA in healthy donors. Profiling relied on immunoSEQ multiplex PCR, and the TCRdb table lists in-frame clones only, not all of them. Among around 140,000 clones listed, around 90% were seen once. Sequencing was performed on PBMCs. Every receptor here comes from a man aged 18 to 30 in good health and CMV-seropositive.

In nucleotides, the CDR3 is TGTGCCAGCAGTAACAGGGGAAAAACCGGGGAGCTGTTTTTT. Its translation: CASSNRGKTGELFF. The chain employs TRBV6-5 and TRBJ2-2, with TRBD1 identical over 7 bases. Germline V CDR1 and CDR2: MNHEY, SVGAGI. The trim removed 5 bases at V and 5 bases at J, leaving 5 bases unmatched. CDR3 length: 14 residues.

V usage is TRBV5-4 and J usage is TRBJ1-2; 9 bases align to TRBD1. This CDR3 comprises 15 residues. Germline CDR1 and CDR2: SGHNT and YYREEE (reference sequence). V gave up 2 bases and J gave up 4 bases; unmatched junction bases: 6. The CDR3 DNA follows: TGTGCCAGCAGCTTCCGGGACAGGGCTCCCTATGGCTACACCTTC. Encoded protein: CASSFRDRAPYGYTF.

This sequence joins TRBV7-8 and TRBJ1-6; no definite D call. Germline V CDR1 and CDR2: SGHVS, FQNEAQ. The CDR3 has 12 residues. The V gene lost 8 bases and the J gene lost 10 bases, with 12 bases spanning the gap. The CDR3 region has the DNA TGTGCCAGCGGCCGGCGGGGATCACCCCTCCACTTT. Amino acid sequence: CASGRRGSPLHF.

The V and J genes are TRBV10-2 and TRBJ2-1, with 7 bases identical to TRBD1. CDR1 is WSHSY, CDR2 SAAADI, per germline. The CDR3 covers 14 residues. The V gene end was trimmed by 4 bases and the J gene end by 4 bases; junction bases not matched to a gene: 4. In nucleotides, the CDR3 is TGCGCCAGCAGTGTAGACAGGGCATACAATGAGCAGTTCTTC. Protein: CASSVDRAYNEQFF.

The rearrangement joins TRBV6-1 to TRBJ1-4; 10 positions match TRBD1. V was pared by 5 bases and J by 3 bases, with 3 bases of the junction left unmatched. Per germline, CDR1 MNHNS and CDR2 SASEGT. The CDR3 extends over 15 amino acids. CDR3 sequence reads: CASSTGQGANEKLFF. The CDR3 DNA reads TGTGCCAGCAGTACCGGACAGGGGGCTAATGAAAAACTGTTTTTT.

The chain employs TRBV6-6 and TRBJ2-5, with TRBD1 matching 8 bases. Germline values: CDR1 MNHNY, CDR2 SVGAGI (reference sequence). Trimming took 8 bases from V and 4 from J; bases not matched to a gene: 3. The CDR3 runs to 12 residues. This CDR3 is CASATGGETQYF. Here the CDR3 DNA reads TGTGCCAGCGCCACAGGGGGAGAGACCCAGTACTTC.